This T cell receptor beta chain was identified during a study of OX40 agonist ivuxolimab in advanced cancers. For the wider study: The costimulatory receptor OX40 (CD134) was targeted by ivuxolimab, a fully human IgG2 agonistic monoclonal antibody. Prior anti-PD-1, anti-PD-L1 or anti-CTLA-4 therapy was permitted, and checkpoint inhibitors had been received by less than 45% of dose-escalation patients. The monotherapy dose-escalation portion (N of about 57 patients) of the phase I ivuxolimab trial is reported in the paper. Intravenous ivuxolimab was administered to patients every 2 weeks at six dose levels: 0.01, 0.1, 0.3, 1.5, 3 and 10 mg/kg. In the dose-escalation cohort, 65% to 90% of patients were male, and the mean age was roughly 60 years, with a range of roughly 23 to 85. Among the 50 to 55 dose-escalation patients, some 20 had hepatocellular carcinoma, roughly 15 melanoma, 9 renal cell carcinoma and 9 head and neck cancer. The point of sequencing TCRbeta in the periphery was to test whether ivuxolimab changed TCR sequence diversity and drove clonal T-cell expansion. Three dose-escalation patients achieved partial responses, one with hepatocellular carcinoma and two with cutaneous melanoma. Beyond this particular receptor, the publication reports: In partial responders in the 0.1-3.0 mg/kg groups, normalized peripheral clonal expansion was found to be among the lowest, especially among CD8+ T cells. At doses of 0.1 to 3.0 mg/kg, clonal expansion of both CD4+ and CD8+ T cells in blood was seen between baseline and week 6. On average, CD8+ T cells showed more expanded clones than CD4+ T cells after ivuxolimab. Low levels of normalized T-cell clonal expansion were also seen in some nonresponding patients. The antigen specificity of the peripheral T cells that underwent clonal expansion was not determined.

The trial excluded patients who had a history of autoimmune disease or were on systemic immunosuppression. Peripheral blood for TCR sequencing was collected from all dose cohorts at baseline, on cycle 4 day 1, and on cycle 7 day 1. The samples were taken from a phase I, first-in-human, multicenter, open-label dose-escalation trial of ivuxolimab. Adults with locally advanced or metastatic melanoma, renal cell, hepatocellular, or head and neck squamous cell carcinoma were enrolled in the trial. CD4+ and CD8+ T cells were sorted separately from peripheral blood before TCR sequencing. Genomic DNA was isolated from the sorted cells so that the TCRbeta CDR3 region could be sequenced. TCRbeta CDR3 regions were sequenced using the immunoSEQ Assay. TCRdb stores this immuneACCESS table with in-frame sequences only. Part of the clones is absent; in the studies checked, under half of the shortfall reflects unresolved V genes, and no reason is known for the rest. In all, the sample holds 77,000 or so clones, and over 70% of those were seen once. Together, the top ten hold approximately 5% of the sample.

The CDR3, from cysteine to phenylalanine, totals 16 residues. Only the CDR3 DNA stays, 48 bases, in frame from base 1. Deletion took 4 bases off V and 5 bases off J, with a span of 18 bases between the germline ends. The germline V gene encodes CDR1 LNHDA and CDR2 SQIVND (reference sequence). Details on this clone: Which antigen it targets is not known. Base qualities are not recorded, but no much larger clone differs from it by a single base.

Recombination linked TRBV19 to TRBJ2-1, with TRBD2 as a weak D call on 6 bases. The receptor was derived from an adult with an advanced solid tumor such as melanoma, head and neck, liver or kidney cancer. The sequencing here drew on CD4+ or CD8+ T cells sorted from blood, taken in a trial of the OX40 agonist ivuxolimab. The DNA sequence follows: TGTGCCAGTAGTACTGGTCCTTGGGCGGGGCACAATGAGCAGTTCTTC. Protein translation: CASSTGPWAGHNEQFF.